This is a list of T cell receptor beta chains from one sample in a study of cytomegalovirus exposure and HLA in healthy donors. Some clones are missing from TCRdb's copy, which holds only in-frame ones; the method was immunoSEQ multiplex PCR. The sample lists 85,000 to 120,000 clones, just over 70% occurring once. Sequencing was done on a sample of PBMCs. The source of these receptors is a boy aged 5-17 years in good health and CMV-seronegative. Each CDR3 is given with its conserved first and last residue. A D gene is named only where the DNA matches it firmly. A clone size is listed for some rows: how often the clone was seen (once, few, many), or a class if it is expanded.

cdr3_nt	cdr3_aa	d_call	v_call	j_call	clone_size
TGTGCCAGCAGCTCACTCCCCCGCGGGGCCTACGAGCAGTACTTC	CASSSLPRGAYEQYF	-	TRBV5-4	TRBJ2-7	-
TGTGCCAGCGGACACAGGGGACTGAACACCGGGGAGCTGTTTTTT	CASGHRGLNTGELFF	-	TRBV2	TRBJ2-2	-
TGCGCCAGCAGCTTTGGTAGCGGCCTTAATGAGCAGTTCTTC	CASSFGSGLNEQFF	-	TRBV5-1	TRBJ2-1	-
TGTGCCAGCAGCTTCGGACGAGACAGGGGTAAGCTCGCAGCTTTCTTT	CASSFGRDRGKLAAFF	TRBD1	TRBV7-2	TRBJ1-1	few
TGTGCCAGCAGTCAGGGACAGGCGCACTATGGCTACACCTTC	CASSQGQAHYGYTF	TRBD1	TRBV6-5	TRBJ1-2	-
TGTGCCAGCAGCTCAACAGGGCCCTCGCAGTACTTC	CASSSTGPSQYF	-	TRBV5-4	TRBJ2-7	-
TGTGCCAGCAGTTACCTAGACAGGAATCAGCCCCAGCATTTT	CASSYLDRNQPQHF	-	TRBV6-5	TRBJ1-5	-
TGTGCCAGCAGCCTCCGACCCGCGACAGGGATTTACGAGCAGTACTTC	CASSLRPATGIYEQYF	TRBD1	TRBV4-2	TRBJ2-7	few
TGCGCCAGCAGCCAAAAAGCGGGGCTCGCAGATACGCAGTATTTT	CASSQKAGLADTQYF	TRBD2	TRBV4-3	TRBJ2-3	few
TGTGCCAGTAGACAGGGGGGGGACACTGAAGCTTTCTTT	CASRQGGDTEAFF	TRBD1	TRBV19	TRBJ1-1	-
TGTGCCAGCAGGGATACAGGGGGCAGTGAGCAGTTCTTC	CASRDTGGSEQFF	TRBD1	TRBV27	TRBJ2-1	-
TGCAGCGTTGCGATGGCGGGGGGCAAGCAGTTCTTC	CSVAMAGGKQFF	TRBD2	TRBV29-1	TRBJ2-1	-
TGTGCCACCTCAGGAACCGGGGAGCTGTTTTTT	CATSGTGELFF	-	TRBV28	TRBJ2-2	-
TGTGCCAGCAGTTTGGGAGGAGGGGTATCCACTGAAGCTTTCTTT	CASSLGGGVSTEAFF	-	TRBV28	TRBJ1-1	-
TGTGCCAGCAGTCGCATCGGAGAGACCCAGTACTTC	CASSRIGETQYF	-	TRBV6-5	TRBJ2-5	-
TGTGCCAGCTGTGGAGGGGGCCACACCGGGGAGCTGTTTTTT	CASCGGGHTGELFF	-	TRBV27	TRBJ2-2	few
TGTGCCAGCTCACCAACCCCAGGGGACTACGAGCAGTACTTC	CASSPTPGDYEQYF	-	TRBV18	TRBJ2-7	-